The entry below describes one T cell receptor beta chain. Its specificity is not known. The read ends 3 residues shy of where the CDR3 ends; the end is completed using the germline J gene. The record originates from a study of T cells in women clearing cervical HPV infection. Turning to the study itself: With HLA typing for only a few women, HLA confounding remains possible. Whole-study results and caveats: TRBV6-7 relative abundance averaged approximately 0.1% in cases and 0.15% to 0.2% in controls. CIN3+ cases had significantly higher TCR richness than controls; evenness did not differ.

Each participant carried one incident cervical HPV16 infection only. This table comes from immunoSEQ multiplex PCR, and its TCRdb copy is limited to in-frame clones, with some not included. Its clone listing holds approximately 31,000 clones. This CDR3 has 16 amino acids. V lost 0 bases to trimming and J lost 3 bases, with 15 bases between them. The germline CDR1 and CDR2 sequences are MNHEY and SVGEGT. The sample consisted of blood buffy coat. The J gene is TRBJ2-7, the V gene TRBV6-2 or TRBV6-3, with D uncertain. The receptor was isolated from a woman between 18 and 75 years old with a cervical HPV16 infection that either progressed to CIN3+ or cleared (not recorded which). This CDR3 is CASSYSGPLSLYEQYF. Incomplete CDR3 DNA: TGTGCCAGCAGTTACTCAGGGCCCCTCTCTCTCTACGAG.